A single sample gave rise to the 30 T cell receptor beta chains below, sequenced in a study of a mutant IDH1 vaccine in newly diagnosed glioma. Specified time point: week 23, last vaccination. Doses consisted of 300 ug of mutant IDH1 20-mer peptide each, paired with topical imiquimod. Here immunoSEQ multiplex PCR was the method, and the copy in TCRdb shows in-frame clones only, minus some. In the table there are 40,000 to 45,000 clones, about 88% of which are singletons. These receptors lack a known antigen. Source: PBMCs, taken from a glioma patient whose treatment included an IDH1 peptide vaccine. The receptors derive from a woman aged 18-29 years with glioma. Some clones in this sample may be carry-over from other donors' samples.

There are a few counts of this clone. The V gene is TRBV27, the J gene TRBJ1-5; D is unclear. Per the germline V gene, CDR1 is MNHEY and CDR2 is SMNVEV (reference sequence). V was shortened by 2 bases and J by 3 bases, with 8 bases between the two germline ends. This CDR3 region has 14 residues. The CDR3 nucleotides read TGTGCCAGCAGTTTAAGGCGGGACAATCAGCCCCAGCATTTT. Amino acids: CASSLRRDNQPQHF.

The rearrangement joins TRBV4-1 to TRBJ2-3; no clear D gene. V gave up 1 base and J gave up 6 bases, with 5 bases separating them. The CDR3 has 12 amino acids. Germline CDR1 and CDR2: MGHRA and YSYEKL. The CDR3 coding sequence is TGCGCCAGCAGCCAAGTGGGGGATACGCAGTATTTT. It codes for CASSQVGDTQYF.

The rearrangement uses TRBV13 and TRBJ2-7; a possible D gene is TRBD2 (6 bases). Trimming removed 1 base at V and 6 bases at J, with 13 bases between. Per germline, CDR1 PRHDT and CDR2 FYEKMQ (reference sequence). The CDR3 spans 14 residues. The CDR3 reads CASSLAGLASEQYF. The CDR3 DNA follows: TGTGCCAGCAGCTTAGCGGGACTCGCCTCCGAGCAGTACTTC.

This rearrangement joins TRBV7-6 to TRBJ2-1, with 8 bases lining up with TRBD2. Germline V CDR1 and CDR2: SGHVS, FNYEAQ. V was clipped by 1 base and J by 0 bases; unmatched bases: 8. The CDR3 is 18 amino acids. The CDR3 DNA is TGTGCCAGCAGCTTAGGCCGCGGGAGGCCCCACTCCTACAATGAGCAGTTCTTC. This translates into CASSLGRGRPHSYNEQFF.

The genes are TRBV7-2 and TRBJ2-3, with TRBD2 identical over 14 bases. This CDR3 is 18 amino acids long. The V gene end was trimmed by 3 bases and the J gene end by 2 bases; junction bases not matched to a gene: 7. CDR1 SGHTA and CDR2 FQGNSA come from the germline V gene. CDR3 bases: TGTGCCAGCAGCTTCCGGACTAGCGGGGGGACATACACAGATACGCAGTATTTT. Translated, it gives CASSFRTSGGTYTDTQYF.

This clone was seen a few times. This chain connects TRBV6-7 to TRBJ1-5; TRBD1 is a possible D gene (5 bases). TRBV6-7 is sorted into the ORF group, with uncertain function. The germline V and J ends were trimmed by 0 bases and 7 bases, with 16 bases remaining between them. This CDR3 contains 16 residues. This CDR3 is CASSYSGRGVGQPQHF. CDR3 sequence (DNA): TGTGCCAGCAGTTACTCGGGCCGGGGGGTCGGACAGCCCCAGCATTTT.

CDR3: CASSQGTAEFVLTF. DNA for the CDR3: TGCGCCAGCAGCCAGGGGACAGCGGAGTTCGTCCTGACTTTC. V gene TRBV4-3 combines with J gene TRBJ2-6; TRBD1 matches 7 bases. The length of the CDR3 is 14 residues. V lost 3 bases to trimming and J lost 12 bases; unmatched junction nucleotides: 8. CDR1 LGHNA and CDR2 YSLEER come from the germline V gene.

V is TRBV5-4 and J is TRBJ1-1; no clear D. CDR3 length: 11 amino acids. CDR1 and CDR2 (germline): SGHNT, YYREEE (reference sequence). V gave up 4 bases and J gave up 3 bases, with 4 bases separating them. CDR3 region: CASSRDTEAFF. The CDR3 DNA is TGTGCCAGCAGCCGGGACACTGAAGCTTTCTTT.

This clone has only a few counts. V usage is TRBV4-2 and J usage is TRBJ2-2, with 10 bases aligning to TRBD2. Germline lookup yields CDR1 LGHNA and CDR2 YNFKEQ. Unmatched junction bases numbered 4, after V lost 0 bases and J lost 6 bases. The CDR3 runs 16 residues. The CDR3 here is CASSQEPSGSPGELFF. The CDR3 bases are TGTGCCAGCAGCCAAGAACCTAGCGGGAGTCCCGGGGAGCTGTTTTTT.

This rearrangement joins TRBV25-1 to TRBJ1-2; D ambiguous. Trimming pared 5 bases from V and 4 bases from J, leaving 11 bases between. This CDR3 has 13 amino acids. The germline CDR1 and CDR2 sequences are MGHDK and SYGVNS. CDR3 in DNA: TGTGCCAGCAGTTGGTCCCCGGCCTATGGCTACACCTTC. Translating gives CASSWSPAYGYTF.

This chain joins TRBV9 and TRBJ2-7, with a tentative D call TRBD1 (5 bases). The CDR3 is 15 residues long. The V end was cut by 4 bases, the J end by 1 base, with 15 bases between. CDR1 and CDR2 from the germline V gene are SGDLS and YYNGEE. This chain's CDR3 is CASSPQVTPSYEQYF. The CDR3 DNA reads TGTGCCAGCAGCCCACAGGTCACGCCGTCCTACGAGCAGTACTTC. Full variable domain (remainder filled in from reference TRBV9 and TRBJ2-7): DSGVTQTPKHLITATGQRVTLRCSPRSGDLSVYWYQQSLDQGLQFLIQYYNGEERAKGNILERFSAQQFPDLHSELNLSSLELGDSALYFCASSPQVTPSYEQYFGPGTRLTVT.

The V gene is TRBV6-5, the J gene TRBJ1-4; tentatively, D is TRBD1 (5 bases). V dropped 6 bases and J dropped 10 bases, with 15 bases sitting between them. CDR3 size: 13 residues. The V gene's germline CDR1 is MNHEY and CDR2 SVGAGI. The DNA of the CDR3 is TGTGCCAGCAGAGGGCCTTGGGGGTTAAAACTGTTTTTT. This gives the protein CASRGPWGLKLFF.

The rearrangement links TRBV7-9 to TRBJ1-1; D not resolved. V gave up 2 bases and J gave up 2 bases, with 9 bases separating them. Germline CDR1 reads SEHNR; CDR2 reads FQNEAQ (reference sequence). The CDR3 extends over 14 amino acids. CDR3 loop: CASSLRPVNTEAFF. Here the CDR3 DNA reads TGTGCCAGCAGCTTAAGACCAGTCAACACTGAAGCTTTCTTT.

The chain recombines TRBV5-1 with TRBJ2-5; D unclear. The CDR3 is made up of 11 amino acids. Germline V CDR1 and CDR2: SGHRS, YFSETQ. Trimming removed 1 base at V and 3 bases at J, with 1 base between. The CDR3 DNA reads TGCGCCAGCAGCTTGAAAGAGACCCAGTACTTC. This sequence encodes CASSLKETQYF.

The chain recombines TRBV19 with TRBJ1-1, with D perhaps matching TRBD1 (6 bases). The germline V gene has CDR1 LNHDA and CDR2 SQIVND (reference sequence). The ends were cut back, 1 base at V and 5 bases at J, with 17 bases in the middle. CDR3 length equals 16 residues. The chain's CDR3 is CASSIVLQGRDTEAFF. In DNA form, the CDR3 reads TGTGCCAGTAGTATAGTGCTTCAGGGGCGGGATACTGAAGCTTTCTTT.

This chain links TRBV7-9 with TRBJ2-2, with D possibly being TRBD2 (6 bases). Germline CDR1 SEHNR, CDR2 FQNEAQ (reference sequence). The CDR3 runs 12 residues. Trimming left V 7 bases short and J 7 bases short, with 10 bases between. This chain's CDR3 is CASMREVGELFF. The CDR3 bases are TGTGCCAGCATGAGGGAGGTCGGGGAGCTGTTTTTT.

V gene TRBV6-5 combines with J gene TRBJ2-7; no definite D call. CDR3 length: 13 amino acids. Germline V gene lookup returns CDR1 MNHEY and CDR2 SVGAGI. Trimming took 4 bases from V and 2 from J, leaving 9 bases between them. The CDR3 is CASSSDPTYEQYF. The CDR3 coding sequence is TGTGCCAGCAGTTCGGACCCCACCTACGAGCAGTACTTC.

The CDR3 region is CASTSFSGSTDTQYF. For the CDR3, the DNA is TGCGCCAGCACCTCATTTAGCGGGAGCACAGATACGCAGTATTTT. The V gene is TRBV5-1, the J gene TRBJ2-3; 7 bases fit TRBD2. There are 15 residues in the CDR3. V lost 6 bases and J lost 0; bases outside the gene matches: 7. CDR1 and CDR2 from the germline V gene are SGHRS and YFSETQ.

The chain couples TRBV6-5 to TRBJ2-7; 7 nucleotides line up with TRBD1. The trim removed 4 bases at V and 5 bases at J, leaving 5 bases unmatched. CDR3 length: 13 residues. The germline V gene has CDR1 MNHEY and CDR2 SVGAGI. CDR3 sequence (DNA): TGTGCCAGCAGTTGGCACAGGGGCAACGAGCAGTACTTC. Its translation is CASSWHRGNEQYF.

The chain combines TRBV2 with TRBJ1-1, with 8 bases matching TRBD1. Germline-derived CDR1 and CDR2 are SNHLY and FYNNEI. With 7 bases clipped from V and 5 bases from J, the junction kept 9 bases outside the gene matches. The CDR3 spans 14 residues. The CDR3 loop is CASTKTGAATEAFF. CDR3 DNA sequence: TGTGCCAGCACTAAGACAGGGGCCGCAACTGAAGCTTTCTTT.

This chain joins TRBV9 and TRBJ2-1; D call uncertain. CDR1 and CDR2 (germline): SGDLS, YYNGEE. V lost 1 base and J lost 6, with 5 bases in between. The CDR3 covers 12 residues. The CDR3 protein is CASSVSINEQFF. The CDR3 nucleotides read TGTGCCAGCAGCGTATCCATCAATGAGCAGTTCTTC.

The chain couples TRBV13 to TRBJ1-4; D possibly corresponds to TRBD1 (5 bases). Germline V gene sequence: CDR1 PRHDT, CDR2 FYEKMQ (reference sequence). Trimming pared 0 bases from V and 7 bases from J, leaving 9 bases between. CDR3 length: 14 amino acids. CDR3 DNA sequence: TGTGCCAGCAGCTTAGGCGGGGCGGCTGAAAAACTGTTTTTT. It translates to CASSLGGAAEKLFF.

This clone was observed a single time. The chain uses TRBV11-3 and TRBJ2-3; D remains ambiguous. The CDR3 totals 14 residues. Germline CDR1 reads SGHNT; CDR2 reads YENEEA. Trimming took 2 bases from V and 2 from J, leaving 8 bases between them. The CDR3 DNA sequence: TGTGCCAGCAGCTTAACAACCTCCACAGATACGCAGTATTTT. This sequence encodes CASSLTTSTDTQYF.

This chain joins TRBV7-6 and TRBJ1-1; D gene uncertain. CDR1 is SGHVS, CDR2 FNYEAQ, per germline. This CDR3 has 12 amino acids. V lost 4 bases and J lost 5, with 8 bases in between. Written as DNA, the CDR3 is TGTGCCAGCAGCTCTTTGGGTACTGAAGCTTTCTTT. It is translated as CASSSLGTEAFF.

V is TRBV4-1 and J is TRBJ1-1, with unresolved D. Per the germline V gene, CDR1 is MGHRA and CDR2 is YSYEKL. The CDR3 has 15 amino acids. V shed 4 bases and J shed 4 bases, with 16 bases lying between them. CDR3 in DNA: TGCGCCAGCAGCCCAGACCCGGGAGATGGCACTGAAGCTTTCTTT. Protein sequence: CASSPDPGDGTEAFF.

This clone was counted between two and nine times. The junction and the germline gene differ at one end; a read error may be behind it. The rearrangement links TRBV7-2 to TRBJ1-1, with unresolved D. Germline V gene data show CDR1 as SGHTA and CDR2 as FQGNSA. The CDR3 length is 12 residues. Here the CDR3 DNA reads TGTGCCAGCAGCTTATCATACACAGAAGCTTTCTTT. Residues: CASSLSYTEAFF.

The chain joins TRBV5-1 to TRBJ2-7, with 9 positions matching TRBD2. The CDR3 has 14 amino acids. Germline CDR1 and CDR2: SGHRS and YFSETQ. Trimming removed 4 bases from V and 0 bases from J; junction bases left unmatched: 2. CDR3 DNA sequence: TGCGCCAGCAGCCATAGCGGGAGCTCCTACGAGCAGTACTTC. Translating it yields CASSHSGSSYEQYF.

The CDR3 coding sequence is TGCAGCGTTGTAGGAGATTCTAACTATGGCTACACCTTC. As protein: CSVVGDSNYGYTF. This chain joins TRBV29-1 and TRBJ1-2; the D is unclear. With 4 bases removed from V and 0 bases from J, the gap between germline ends came to 9 bases. Germline CDR1 reads SQVTM; CDR2 reads ANQGSEA. The CDR3 consists of 13 residues.

This clone appeared once. The rearrangement links TRBV30 to TRBJ2-7; TRBD1 matches 7 bases. Germline V gives CDR1 GTSNPN, CDR2 SVGIG (reference sequence). Trimming took 2 bases from V and 2 from J; bases not matched to a gene: 12. This CDR3 is 16 amino acids long. CDR3 coding DNA: TGTGCCTGGAGTTTCTCCCGGGACAGACCTACCTACGAGCAGTACTTC. It encodes CAWSFSRDRPTYEQYF.

The chain uses TRBV19 and TRBJ1-5; 7 positions agree with TRBD1. The CDR3 totals 15 residues. Germline CDR1 reads LNHDA; CDR2 reads SQIVND (reference sequence). Trimming took 5 bases from V and 4 from J; bases not matched to a gene: 8. The DNA for the CDR3 is TGTGCCAGTAGTTACGAGGGGGCAAGTAATCAGCCCCAGCATTTT. This gives the protein CASSYEGASNQPQHF.